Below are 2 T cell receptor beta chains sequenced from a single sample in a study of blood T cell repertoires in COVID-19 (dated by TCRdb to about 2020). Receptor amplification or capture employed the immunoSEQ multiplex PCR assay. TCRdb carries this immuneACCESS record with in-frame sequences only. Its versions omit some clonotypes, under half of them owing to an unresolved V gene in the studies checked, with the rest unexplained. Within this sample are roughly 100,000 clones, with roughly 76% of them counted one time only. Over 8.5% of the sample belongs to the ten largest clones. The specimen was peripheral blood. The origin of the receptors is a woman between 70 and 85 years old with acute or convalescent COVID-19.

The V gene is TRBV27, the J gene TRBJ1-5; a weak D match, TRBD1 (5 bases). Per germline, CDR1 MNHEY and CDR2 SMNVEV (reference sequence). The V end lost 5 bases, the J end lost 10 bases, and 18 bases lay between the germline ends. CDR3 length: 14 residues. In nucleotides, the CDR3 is TGTGCCAGCAGTACAAGCATAGGGGCCATCCCCCAGCATTTT. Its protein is CASSTSIGAIPQHF.

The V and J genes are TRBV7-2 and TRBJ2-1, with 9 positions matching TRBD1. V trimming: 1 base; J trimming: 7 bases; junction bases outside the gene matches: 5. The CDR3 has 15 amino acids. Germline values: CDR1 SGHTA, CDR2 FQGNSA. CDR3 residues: CASSLDPQGANEQFF. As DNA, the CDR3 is TGTGCCAGCAGCTTAGATCCACAGGGGGCAAATGAGCAGTTCTTC. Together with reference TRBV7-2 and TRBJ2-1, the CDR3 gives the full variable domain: GAGVSQSPSNKVTEKGKDVELRCDPISGHTALYWYRQSLGQGLEFLIYFQGNSAPDKSGLPSDRFSAERTGGSVSTLTIQRTQQEDSAVYLCASSLDPQGANEQFFGPGTRLTVL.